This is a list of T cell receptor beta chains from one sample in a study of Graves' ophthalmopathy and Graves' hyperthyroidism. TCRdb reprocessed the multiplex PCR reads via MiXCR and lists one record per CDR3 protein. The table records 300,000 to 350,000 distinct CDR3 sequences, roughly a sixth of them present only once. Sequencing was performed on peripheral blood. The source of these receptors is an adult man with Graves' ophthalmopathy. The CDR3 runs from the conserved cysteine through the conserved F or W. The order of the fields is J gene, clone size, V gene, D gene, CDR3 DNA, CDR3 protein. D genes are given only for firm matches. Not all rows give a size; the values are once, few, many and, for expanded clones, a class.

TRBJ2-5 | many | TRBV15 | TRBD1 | TGTGCCACCAGCACGGGACAGGGAAGGTCCATAGAGACCCAGTACTTC | CATSTGQGRSIETQYF
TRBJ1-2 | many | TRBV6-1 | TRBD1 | TGTGCCAGCAGCGACAGGGAAATTGGCGGCTACACCTTC | CASSDREIGGYTF
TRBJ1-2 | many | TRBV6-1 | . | TGTGCCAGCAGTGAACCGACTCTTTATGGCTACACCTTC | CASSEPTLYGYTF
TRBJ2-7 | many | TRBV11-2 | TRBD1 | TGTGCCAGCAGCCCCGGGACAGGGGCCTCCTACGAGCAGTACTTC | CASSPGTGASYEQYF
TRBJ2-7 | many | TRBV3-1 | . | TGTGCCAGCAGCCAAGACTGGGAAGCCGAGCGGTACTTC | CASSQDWEAERYF
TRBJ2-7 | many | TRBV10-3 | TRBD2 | TGTGCCATCAGTGAGTCGATCGGTCGCGGGAGCGCTACCTACGAGCAGTACTTC | CAISESIGRGSATYEQYF
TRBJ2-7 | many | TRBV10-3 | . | TGTGCCATCAGTGATCGGGGCAACGAGCAGTACTTC | CAISDRGNEQYF
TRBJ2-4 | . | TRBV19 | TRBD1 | TGTGCCAGTAGTCCGACAGGGATCAAAAACATTCAGTACTTC | CASSPTGIKNIQYF
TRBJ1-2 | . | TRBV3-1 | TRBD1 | TGTGCCAGCAGCCAAGTGGTACAGGGGGGCTATGGCTACACCTTC | CASSQVVQGGYGYTF
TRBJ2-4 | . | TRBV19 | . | TGTGCCAGTAGTGCTCCGGGGACCAAAAACATTCAGTACTTC | CASSAPGTKNIQYF
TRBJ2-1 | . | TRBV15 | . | TGTGCCACCAGCAGAGGAGGGAGCGGGTACAATGAGCAGTTCTTC | CATSRGGSGYNEQFF
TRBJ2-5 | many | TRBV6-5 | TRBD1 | TGTGCCAGCAGTTACTCGACCGCGACAGGGCCAGGGGAGACCCAGTACTTC | CASSYSTATGPGETQYF
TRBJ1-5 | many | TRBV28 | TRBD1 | TGTGCCAGCAGTGCCATTGGACAGGCCAGCAATCAGCCCCAGCATTTT | CASSAIGQASNQPQHF
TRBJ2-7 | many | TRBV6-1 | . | TGTGCCAGCAGTGAAGCGTGGGGGGCGGTCTACGAGCAGTACTTC | CASSEAWGAVYEQYF
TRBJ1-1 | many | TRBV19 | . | TGTGCCAGTAGTTCCCAAACAGCGAACACTGAAGCTTTCTTT | CASSSQTANTEAFF
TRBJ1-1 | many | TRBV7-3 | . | TGTGCCAGCAGCTTAGGGGTTCGGACTGAAGCTTTCTTT | CASSLGVRTEAFF
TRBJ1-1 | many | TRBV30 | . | TGTGCCTGGAGTGCCCGGGACGAAGCTTTCTTT | CAWSARDEAFF
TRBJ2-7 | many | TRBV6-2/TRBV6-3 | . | TGTGCCAGCAATAGAGGACCGAGCTACGAGCAGTACTTC | CASNRGPSYEQYF
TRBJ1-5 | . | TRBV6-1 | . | TGTGCCAGCCGATATTCACCTCCGGGACCGTGGCAGGTAGGAAATCAGCCCCAGCATTTT | CASRYSPPGPWQVGNQPQHF
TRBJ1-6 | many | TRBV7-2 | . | TGTGCCAGCAGCGACCCCCACCCGGGGGGGAATTCACCCCTCCACTTT | CASSDPHPGGNSPLHF
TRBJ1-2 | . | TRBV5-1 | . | TGCGCCAGCAGCTTGGAAGCAGCAGGGTCGGATGGCTACATCTTC | CASSLEAAGSDGYIF
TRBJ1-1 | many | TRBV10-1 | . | TGCGCCAGCAGAGACCCGGGACCGCCGAACACTGAAGCTTTCTTT | CASRDPGPPNTEAFF
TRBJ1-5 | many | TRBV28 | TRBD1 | TGTGCCAGCAGTTTAGGGACAGGGTATAGCAATCAGCCCCAGCATTTT | CASSLGTGYSNQPQHF
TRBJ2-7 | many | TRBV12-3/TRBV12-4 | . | TGTGCCAGCAGTTTAGGGCCATTTTCCTACGAGCAGTACTTC | CASSLGPFSYEQYF
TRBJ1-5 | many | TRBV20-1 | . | TGCAGTGTAGGGAGCCTATATAGCAATCAGCCCCAGCATTTT | CSVGSLYSNQPQHF
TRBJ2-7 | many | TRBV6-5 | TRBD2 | TGTGCCAGCAGGACAACCACTAGCGGGGGAACCTACGAGCAGTACTTC | CASRTTTSGGTYEQYF
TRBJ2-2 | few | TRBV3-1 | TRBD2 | TGTGCCAGCAGCCGGGGACTAGCGGGCCTGTCCGGGGAGCTGTTTTTT | CASSRGLAGLSGELFF
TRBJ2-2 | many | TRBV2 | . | TGTGCCAGCAGGTTCGCAGGCCGAGGCACCGGGGAGCTGTTTTTT | CASRFAGRGTGELFF
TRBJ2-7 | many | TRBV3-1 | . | TGTGCCAGCAGCCAGGTCGAACTAGCCGAGCAGTACTTC | CASSQVELAEQYF
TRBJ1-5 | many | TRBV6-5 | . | TGTGCCACCAAGGGGGGGGGCGTTCAGCCCCAGCATTTT | CATKGGGVQPQHF
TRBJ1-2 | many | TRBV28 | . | TGTGCCAGCAGTTTAACCGGGACACAAATAACTATCAATGGCTACACCTTC | CASSLTGTQITINGYTF
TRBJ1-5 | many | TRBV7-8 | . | TGTGCCAGCAGCCCCTGGGCAGATAGCAATCAGCCCCAGCATTTT | CASSPWADSNQPQHF
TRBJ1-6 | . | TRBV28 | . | TGTGCCACCATTGTGGGGACCTATAATTTACCCCTCCACTTT | CATIVGTYNLPLHF
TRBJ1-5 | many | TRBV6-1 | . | TGTGCCAGCGACAATCAGCCCCAGCATTTT | CASDNQPQHF
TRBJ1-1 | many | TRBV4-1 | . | TGCGCCAGCAGCCAAGTTGGGCAGGGTGGGAGCACTGAAGCTTTCTTT | CASSQVGQGGSTEAFF
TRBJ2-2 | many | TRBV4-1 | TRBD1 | TGCGCCAGCAGCCAAGAAGGACAGGTCAACACCGGGGAGCTGTTTTTT | CASSQEGQVNTGELFF
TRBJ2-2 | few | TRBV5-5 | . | TGTGCCAGCAGCTTTTCTACGGGTGCGAACACCGGGGAGCTGTTTTTT | CASSFSTGANTGELFF
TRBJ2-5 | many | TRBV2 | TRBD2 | TGTGCCAGCAGAGCCGGGACTAGCGGGCTGGCCCAGTACTTC | CASRAGTSGLAQYF
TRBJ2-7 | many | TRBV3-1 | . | TGTGCCAGCAGCCAAGACGTCAGGGGGGGCGAGCAGTACTTC | CASSQDVRGGEQYF
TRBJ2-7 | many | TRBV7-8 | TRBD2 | TGTGCCAGCAGCTTAATGGGACTAATATACGAGCAGTACTTC | CASSLMGLIYEQYF